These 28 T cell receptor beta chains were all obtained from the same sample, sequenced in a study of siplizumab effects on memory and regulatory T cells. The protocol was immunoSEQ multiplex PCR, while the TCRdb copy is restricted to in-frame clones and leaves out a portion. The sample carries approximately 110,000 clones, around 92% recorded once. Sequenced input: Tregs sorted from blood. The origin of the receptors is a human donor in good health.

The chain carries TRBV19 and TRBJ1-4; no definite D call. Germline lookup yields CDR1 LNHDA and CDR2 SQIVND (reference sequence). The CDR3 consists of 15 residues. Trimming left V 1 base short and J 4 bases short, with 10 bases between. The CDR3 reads CASSIVRQLNEKLFF. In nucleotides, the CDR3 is TGTGCCAGTAGTATAGTTCGTCAGCTTAATGAAAAACTGTTTTTT.

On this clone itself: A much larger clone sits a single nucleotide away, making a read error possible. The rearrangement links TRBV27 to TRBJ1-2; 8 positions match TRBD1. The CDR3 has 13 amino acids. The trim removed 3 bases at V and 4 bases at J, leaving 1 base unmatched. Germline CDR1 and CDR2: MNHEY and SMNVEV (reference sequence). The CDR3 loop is CASSFGQGYGYTF. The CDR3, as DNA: TGTGCCAGCAGTTTTGGACAGGGCTATGGCTACACCTTC.

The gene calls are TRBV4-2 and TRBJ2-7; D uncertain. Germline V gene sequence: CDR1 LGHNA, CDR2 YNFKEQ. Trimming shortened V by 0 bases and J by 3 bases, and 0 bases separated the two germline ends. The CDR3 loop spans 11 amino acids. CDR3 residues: CASSQDYEQYF. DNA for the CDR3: TGTGCCAGCAGCCAAGACTACGAGCAGTACTTC.

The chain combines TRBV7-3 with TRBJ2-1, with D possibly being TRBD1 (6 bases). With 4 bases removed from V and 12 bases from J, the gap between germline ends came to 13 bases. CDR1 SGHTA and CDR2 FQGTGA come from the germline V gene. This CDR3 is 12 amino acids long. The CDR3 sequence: CASSSSQGGQFF. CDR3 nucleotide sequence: TGTGCCAGCAGCTCGTCCCAAGGGGGGCAGTTCTTC.

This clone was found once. The CDR3 protein is CASSPQHSSYNEQFF. The CDR3 region has the DNA TGTGCCAGCAGTCCCCAACACAGCTCCTACAATGAGCAGTTCTTC. The rearrangement joins TRBV6-5 to TRBJ2-1; no clear D gene. The germline gives CDR1 MNHEY, CDR2 SVGAGI. CDR3 length: 15 amino acids. Trimming pared 5 bases from V and 0 bases from J, leaving 11 bases between.

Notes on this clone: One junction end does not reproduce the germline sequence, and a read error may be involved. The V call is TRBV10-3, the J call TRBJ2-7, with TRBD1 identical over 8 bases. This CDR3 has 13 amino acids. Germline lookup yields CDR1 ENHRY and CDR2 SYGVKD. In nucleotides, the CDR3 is TGCGCCTTGGGGGGACAGGCCTCCTACGAGCAGTACTTC. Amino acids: CALGGQASYEQYF.

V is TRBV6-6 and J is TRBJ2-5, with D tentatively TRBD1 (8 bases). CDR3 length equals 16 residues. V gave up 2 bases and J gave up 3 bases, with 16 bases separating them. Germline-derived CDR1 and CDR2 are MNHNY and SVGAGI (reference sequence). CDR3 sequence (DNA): TGTGCCAGCAGTTACCCGCGGACAGGGAGGGAAGAGACCCAGTACTTC. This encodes CASSYPRTGREETQYF.

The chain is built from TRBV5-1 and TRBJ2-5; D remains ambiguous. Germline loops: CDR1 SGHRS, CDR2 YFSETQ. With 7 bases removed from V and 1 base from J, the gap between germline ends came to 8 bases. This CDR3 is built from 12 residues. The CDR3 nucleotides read TGCGCCAGCCAGTCGATCCAAGAGACCCAGTACTTC. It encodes CASQSIQETQYF.

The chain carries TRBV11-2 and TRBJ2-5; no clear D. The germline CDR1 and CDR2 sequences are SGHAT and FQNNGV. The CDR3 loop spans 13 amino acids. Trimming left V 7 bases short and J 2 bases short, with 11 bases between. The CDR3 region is CASTPTSQETQYF. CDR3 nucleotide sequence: TGTGCCAGCACTCCGACGTCTCAAGAGACCCAGTACTTC.

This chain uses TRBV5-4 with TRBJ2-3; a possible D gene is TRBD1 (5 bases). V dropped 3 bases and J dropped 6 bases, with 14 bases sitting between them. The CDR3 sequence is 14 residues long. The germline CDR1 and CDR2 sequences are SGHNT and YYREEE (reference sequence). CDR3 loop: CASSSRRAGDTQYF. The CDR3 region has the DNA TGTGCCAGCAGCTCCCGTCGGGCAGGGGATACGCAGTATTTT.

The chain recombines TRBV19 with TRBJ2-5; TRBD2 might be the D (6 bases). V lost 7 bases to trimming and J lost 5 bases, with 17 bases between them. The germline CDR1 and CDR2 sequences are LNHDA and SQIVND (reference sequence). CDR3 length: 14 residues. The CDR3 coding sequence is TGTGCCAGTAATGTTGGAGGGGACGCGGAGACCCAGTACTTC. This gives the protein CASNVGGDAETQYF.

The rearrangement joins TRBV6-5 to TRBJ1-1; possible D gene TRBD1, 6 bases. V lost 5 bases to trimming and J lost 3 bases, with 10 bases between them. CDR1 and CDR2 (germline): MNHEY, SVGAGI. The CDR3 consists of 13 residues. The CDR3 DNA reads TGTGCCAGCAGTAACAGGGTTCACACTGAAGCTTTCTTT. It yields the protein CASSNRVHTEAFF.

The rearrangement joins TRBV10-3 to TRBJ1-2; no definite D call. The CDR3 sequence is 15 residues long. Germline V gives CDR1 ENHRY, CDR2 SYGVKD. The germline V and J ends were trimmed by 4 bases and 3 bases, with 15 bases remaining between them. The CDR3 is CAISVLSGGDYGYTF. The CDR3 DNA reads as TGTGCCATCAGTGTTCTCTCAGGCGGGGACTATGGCTACACCTTC.

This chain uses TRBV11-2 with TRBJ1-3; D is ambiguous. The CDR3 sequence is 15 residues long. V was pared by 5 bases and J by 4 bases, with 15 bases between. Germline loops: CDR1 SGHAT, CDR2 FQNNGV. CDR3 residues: CASSPYYRKGNTIYF. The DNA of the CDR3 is TGTGCCAGCAGCCCATATTACCGAAAGGGAAACACCATATATTTT. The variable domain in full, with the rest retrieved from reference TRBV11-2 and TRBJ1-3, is EAGVAQSPRYKIIEKRQSVAFWCNPISGHATLYWYQQILGQGPKLLIQFQNNGVVDDSQLPKDRFSAERLKGVDSTLKIQPAKLEDSAVYLCASSPYYRKGNTIYFGEGSWLTVV.

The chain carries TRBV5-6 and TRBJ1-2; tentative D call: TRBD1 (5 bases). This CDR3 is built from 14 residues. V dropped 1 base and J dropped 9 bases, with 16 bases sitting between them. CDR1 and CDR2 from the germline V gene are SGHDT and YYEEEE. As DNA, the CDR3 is TGTGCCAGCAGCTTGTTTTTACGGGGGGAAAGCTACACCTTC. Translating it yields CASSLFLRGESYTF.

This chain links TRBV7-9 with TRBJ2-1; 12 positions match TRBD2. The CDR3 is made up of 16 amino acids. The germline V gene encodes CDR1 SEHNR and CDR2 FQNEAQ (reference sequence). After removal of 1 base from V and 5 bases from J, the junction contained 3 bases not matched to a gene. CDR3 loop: CASSLVGLAGHNEQFF. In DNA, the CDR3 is TGTGCCAGCAGCTTAGTAGGACTAGCGGGGCACAATGAGCAGTTCTTC.

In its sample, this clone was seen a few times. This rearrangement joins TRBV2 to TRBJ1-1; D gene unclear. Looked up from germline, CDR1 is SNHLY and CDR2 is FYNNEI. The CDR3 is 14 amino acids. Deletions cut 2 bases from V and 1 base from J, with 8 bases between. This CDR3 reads CASSERQKNTEAFF. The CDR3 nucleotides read TGTGCCAGCAGTGAACGTCAGAAGAACACTGAAGCTTTCTTT.

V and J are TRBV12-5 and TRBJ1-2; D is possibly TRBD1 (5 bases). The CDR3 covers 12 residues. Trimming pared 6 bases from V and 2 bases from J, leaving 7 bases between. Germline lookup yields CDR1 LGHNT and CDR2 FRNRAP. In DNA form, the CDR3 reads TGTGCTAGTGGACGGGGGAACTATGGCTACACCTTC. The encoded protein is CASGRGNYGYTF.

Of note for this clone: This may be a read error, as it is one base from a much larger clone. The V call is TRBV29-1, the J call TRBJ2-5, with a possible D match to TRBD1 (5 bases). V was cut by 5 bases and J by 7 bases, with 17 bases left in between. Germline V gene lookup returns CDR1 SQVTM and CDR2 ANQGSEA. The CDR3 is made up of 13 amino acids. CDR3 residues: CSVPPTETGTQYF. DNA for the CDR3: TGCAGCGTTCCCCCGACAGAGACCGGGACCCAGTACTTC. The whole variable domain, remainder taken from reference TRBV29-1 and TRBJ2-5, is SAVISQKPSRDICQRGTSLTIQCQVDSQVTMMFWYRQQPGQSLTLIATANQGSEATYESGFVIDKFPISRPNLTFSTLTVSNMSPEDSSIYLCSVPPTETGTQYFGPGTRLLVL.

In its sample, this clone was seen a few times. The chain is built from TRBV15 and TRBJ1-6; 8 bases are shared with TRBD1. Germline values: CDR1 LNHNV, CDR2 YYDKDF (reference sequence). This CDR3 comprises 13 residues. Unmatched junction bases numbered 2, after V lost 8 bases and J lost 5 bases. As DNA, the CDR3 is TGTGCCACCCACAGGGGGGATAATTCACCCCTCCACTTT. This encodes CATHRGDNSPLHF.

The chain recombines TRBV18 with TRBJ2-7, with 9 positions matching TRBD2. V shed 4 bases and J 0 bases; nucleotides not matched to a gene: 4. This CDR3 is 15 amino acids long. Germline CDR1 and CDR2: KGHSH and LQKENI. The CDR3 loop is CASSRLAGHSYEQYF. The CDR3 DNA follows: TGTGCCAGCTCACGTCTAGCGGGGCACTCCTACGAGCAGTACTTC.

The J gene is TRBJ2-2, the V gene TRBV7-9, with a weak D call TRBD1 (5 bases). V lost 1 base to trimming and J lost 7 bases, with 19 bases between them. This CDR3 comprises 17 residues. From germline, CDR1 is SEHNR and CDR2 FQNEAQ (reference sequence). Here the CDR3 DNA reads TGTGCCAGCAGCTTAGAGGGGCTAGGCCTTCTAGGCGGGGAGCTGTTTTTT. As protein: CASSLEGLGLLGGELFF.

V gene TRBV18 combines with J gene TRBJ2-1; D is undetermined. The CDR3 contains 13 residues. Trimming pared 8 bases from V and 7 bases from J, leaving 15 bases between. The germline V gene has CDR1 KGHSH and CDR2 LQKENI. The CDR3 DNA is TGTGCCAGCCGACGGGCCTCAGGAAATGAGCAGTTCTTC. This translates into CASRRASGNEQFF. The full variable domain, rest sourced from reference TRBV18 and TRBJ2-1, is NAGVMQNPRHLVRRRGQEARLRCSPMKGHSHVYWYRQLPEEGLKFMVYLQKENIIDESGMPKERFSAEFPKEGPSILRIQQVVRGDSAAYFCASRRASGNEQFFGPGTRLTVL.

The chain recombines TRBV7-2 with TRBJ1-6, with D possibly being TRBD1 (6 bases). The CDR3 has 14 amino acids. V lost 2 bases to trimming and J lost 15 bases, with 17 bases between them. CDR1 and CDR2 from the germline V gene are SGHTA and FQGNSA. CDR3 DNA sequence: TGTGCCAGCAGCTTATACTACGGGGAGGGGGGCCTCCACTTT. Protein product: CASSLYYGEGGLHF. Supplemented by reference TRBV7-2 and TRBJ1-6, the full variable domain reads GAGVSQSPSNKVTEKGKDVELRCDPISGHTALYWYRQSLGQGLEFLIYFQGNSAPDKSGLPSDRFSAERTGGSVSTLTIQRTQQEDSAVYLCASSLYYGEGGLHFGNGTRLTVT.

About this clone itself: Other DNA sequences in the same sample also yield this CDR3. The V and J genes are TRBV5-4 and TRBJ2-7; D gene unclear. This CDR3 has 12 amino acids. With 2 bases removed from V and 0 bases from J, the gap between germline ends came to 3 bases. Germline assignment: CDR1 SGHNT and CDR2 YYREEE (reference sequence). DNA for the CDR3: TGTGCCAGCAGCTTCAGCTCCTACGAGCAGTACTTC. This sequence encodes CASSFSSYEQYF.

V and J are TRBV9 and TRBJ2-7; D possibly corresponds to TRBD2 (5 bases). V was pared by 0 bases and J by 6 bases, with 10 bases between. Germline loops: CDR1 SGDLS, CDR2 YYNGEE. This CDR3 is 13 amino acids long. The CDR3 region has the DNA TGTGCCAGCAGCGTAGTCGGGGTTGGCGAGCAGTACTTC. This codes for CASSVVGVGEQYF. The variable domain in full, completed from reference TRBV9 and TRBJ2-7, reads DSGVTQTPKHLITATGQRVTLRCSPRSGDLSVYWYQQSLDQGLQFLIQYYNGEERAKGNILERFSAQQFPDLHSELNLSSLELGDSALYFCASSVVGVGEQYFGPGTRLTVT.

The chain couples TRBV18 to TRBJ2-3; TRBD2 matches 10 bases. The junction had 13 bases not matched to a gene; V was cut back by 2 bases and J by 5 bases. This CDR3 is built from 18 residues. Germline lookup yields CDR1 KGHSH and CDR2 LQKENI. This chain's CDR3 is CASSPFFLAGEHGDTQYF. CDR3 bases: TGTGCCAGCTCACCATTTTTTCTAGCGGGAGAACATGGAGATACGCAGTATTTT.

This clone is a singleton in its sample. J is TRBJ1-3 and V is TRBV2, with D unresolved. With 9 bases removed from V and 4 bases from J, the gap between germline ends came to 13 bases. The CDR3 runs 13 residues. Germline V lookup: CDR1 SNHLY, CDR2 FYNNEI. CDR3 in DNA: TGTGCCAGAGCCGTAGACCGAGGAAACACCATATATTTT. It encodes CARAVDRGNTIYF.